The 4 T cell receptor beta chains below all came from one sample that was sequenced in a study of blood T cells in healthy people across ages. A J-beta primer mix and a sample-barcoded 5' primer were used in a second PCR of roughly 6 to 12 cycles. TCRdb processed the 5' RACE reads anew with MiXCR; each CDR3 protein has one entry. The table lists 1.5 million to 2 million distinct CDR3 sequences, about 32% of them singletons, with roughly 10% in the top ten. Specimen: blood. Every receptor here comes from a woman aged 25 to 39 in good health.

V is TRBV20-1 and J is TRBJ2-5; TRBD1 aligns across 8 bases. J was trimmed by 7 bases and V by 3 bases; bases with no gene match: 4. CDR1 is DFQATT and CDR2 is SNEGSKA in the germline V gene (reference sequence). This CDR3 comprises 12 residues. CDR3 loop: CSARTGAPTQYF. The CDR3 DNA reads TGCAGTGCTAGGACAGGGGCCCCGACCCAGTACTTC.

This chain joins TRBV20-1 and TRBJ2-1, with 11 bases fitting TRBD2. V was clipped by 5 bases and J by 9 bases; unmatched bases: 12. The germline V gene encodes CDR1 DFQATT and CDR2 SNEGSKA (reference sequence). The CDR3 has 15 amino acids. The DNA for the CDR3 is TGCAGTGCTCCGAGACTAGCGGGATGGGTCGTTGAGCAGTTCTTC. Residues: CSAPRLAGWVVEQFF.

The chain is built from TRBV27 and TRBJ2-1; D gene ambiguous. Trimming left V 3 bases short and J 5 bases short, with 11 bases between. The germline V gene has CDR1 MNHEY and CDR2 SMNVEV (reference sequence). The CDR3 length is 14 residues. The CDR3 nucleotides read TGTGCCAGCAGTTTCCCCGGTTCCCACAATGAGCAGTTCTTC. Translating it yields CASSFPGSHNEQFF.

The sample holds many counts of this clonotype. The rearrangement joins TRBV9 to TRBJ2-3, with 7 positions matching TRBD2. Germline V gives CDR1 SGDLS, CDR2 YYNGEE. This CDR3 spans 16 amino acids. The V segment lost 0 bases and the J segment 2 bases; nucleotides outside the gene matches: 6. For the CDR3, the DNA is TGTGCCAGCAGCGTAGCACCAGCGGGGTCCACAGATACGCAGTATTTT. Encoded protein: CASSVAPAGSTDTQYF.